These T cell receptor beta chains were read from a single sample in a study of OX40 agonist ivuxolimab in advanced cancers. Only in-frame clones appear in the TCRdb table, and some are missing; sequencing was by immunoSEQ multiplex PCR. The sample lists about 66,000 clones, approximately 83% seen once, with 4.4% in the top ten. The starting material was CD4+ or CD8+ T cells sorted from blood, obtained in a trial of the OX40 agonist ivuxolimab. The receptors here all came from an adult with an advanced solid tumor such as melanoma, head and neck, liver or kidney cancer. Both conserved end residues are part of each CDR3. The order of the fields is CDR3 protein, CDR3 DNA, J gene, D gene, V gene, clone size. D genes are given only for firm matches. Clone size is given for some rows only: seen once, a few or many times, or a class if the clone is expanded.

CASSGDNNQPQHF TGTGCCAGCAGCGGGGACAACAATCAGCCCCAGCATTTT TRBJ1-5 NA TRBV11-2 NA
CASSLKAGGGTEAFF TGTGCCAGCAGCTTAAAAGCGGGGGGCGGCACTGAAGCTTTCTTT TRBJ1-1 NA TRBV7-3 NA
CASSLGPGAEQFF TGCGCCAGCAGCTTGGGGCCAGGGGCCGAGCAGTTCTTC TRBJ2-1 NA TRBV5-1 NA
CASKPRASTDPQYF TGTGCCAGCAAGCCCAGGGCCAGCACAGATCCGCAGTATTTT TRBJ2-3 NA TRBV27 once
CASSYARGPNYEQYF TGTGCCAGCAGTTACGCCCGGGGGCCTAACTACGAGCAGTACTTC TRBJ2-7 NA TRBV6-5 NA
CATSGGYRGEKLFF TGTGCCACCAGCGGAGGATATCGAGGCGAAAAACTGTTTTTT TRBJ1-4 NA TRBV15 NA
CASSSPGTGGLNGYTF TGTGCCAGCAGTTCCCCCGGGACAGGGGGCCTCAATGGCTACACCTTC TRBJ1-2 TRBD1 TRBV25-1 few
CASSVGFQETQYF TGTGCCAGCAGCGTAGGGTTCCAAGAGACCCAGTACTTC TRBJ2-5 NA TRBV9 NA
CASSAGTASYEQYF TGTGCCAGCAGTGCCGGGACAGCCTCCTACGAGCAGTACTTC TRBJ2-7 TRBD1 TRBV25-1 NA
CASRLTSNSYEQYF TGTGCCAGCCGCTTGACTTCTAACTCCTACGAGCAGTACTTC TRBJ2-7 NA TRBV27 NA